One and the same sample provided the 7 T cell receptor beta chains below, sequenced in a study of blood T cell repertoires in COVID-19. Method: immunoSEQ multiplex PCR; TCRdb's copy keeps in-frame clones and lacks some. This table holds 150,000 to 200,000 clones, roughly four fifths found once. Material: peripheral blood. The source of these receptors is a middle-aged woman with COVID-19, enrolled during active disease.

This clone showed up just once. The V gene is TRBV19, the J gene TRBJ1-5, with D perhaps TRBD1 (5 bases). Germline V gene lookup returns CDR1 LNHDA and CDR2 SQIVND (reference sequence). This CDR3 comprises 16 residues. Trimming cost V 9 bases and J 0 bases, with 18 bases left between them. CDR3: CASKKRQSNSNQPQHF. The CDR3 nucleotides read TGTGCCAGCAAAAAGAGACAGAGTAATAGCAATCAGCCCCAGCATTTT.

This chain connects TRBV27 to TRBJ1-4; 8 nucleotides line up with TRBD1. This CDR3 region has 16 residues. The V gene's germline CDR1 is MNHEY and CDR2 SMNVEV (reference sequence). Trimming at V came to 0 bases and at J to 5 bases, leaving 5 bases not matched to a gene. CDR3 DNA: TGTGCCAGCAGTTTATCGCCAGGGGGCGGGAATGAAAAACTGTTTTTT. Protein sequence: CASSLSPGGGNEKLFF. Based on the CDR3 plus reference TRBV27 and TRBJ1-4, the full variable domain is EAQVTQNPRYLITVTGKKLTVTCSQNMNHEYMSWYRQDPGLGLRQIYYSMNVEVTDKGDVPEGYKVSRKEKRNFPLILESPSPNQTSLYFCASSLSPGGGNEKLFFGSGTQLSVL.

This CDR3 is CASSGTGVGDTEAFF. The CDR3 region has the DNA TGTGCCAGCTCCGGGACAGGGGTGGGAGACACTGAAGCTTTCTTT. This sequence joins TRBV28 and TRBJ1-1, with 10 bases matching TRBD1. The V segment lost 8 bases and the J segment 3 bases; nucleotides outside the gene matches: 9. This CDR3 region has 15 residues. The germline V gene encodes CDR1 MDHEN and CDR2 SYDVKM.

The chain employs TRBV11-2 and TRBJ1-1; no firm D call. The CDR3 totals 14 residues. The germline V and J ends were trimmed by 3 bases and 4 bases, with 12 bases remaining between them. CDR1 SGHAT and CDR2 FQNNGV come from the germline V gene. DNA for the CDR3: TGTGCCAGCAGCTTCAAGTCACACCTCACTGAAGCTTTCTTT. Encoded protein: CASSFKSHLTEAFF.

This clone occurred once. The rearrangement links TRBV10-2 to TRBJ1-1; D perhaps matches TRBD1 (5 bases). There are 13 residues in the CDR3. The germline V gene encodes CDR1 WSHSY and CDR2 SAAADI. The V and J ends lost 6 bases and 0 bases respectively, with 8 bases between them. The CDR3 DNA follows: TGCGCCAGCAGGGCCAGGGTGAACACTGAAGCTTTCTTT. Residues: CASRARVNTEAFF.

J is TRBJ1-5 and V is TRBV18; a possible D gene is TRBD1 (6 bases). CDR3 length: 15 amino acids. The germline gives CDR1 KGHSH, CDR2 LQKENI. V was shortened by 6 bases and J by 10 bases, with 22 bases between the two germline ends. The CDR3 loop is CASSSNGWGGHPQHF. CDR3 coding DNA: TGTGCCAGCTCTAGCAACGGGTGGGGGGGCCATCCCCAGCATTTT.

V usage is TRBV7-9 and J usage is TRBJ1-4; D gene uncertain. This CDR3 spans 14 amino acids. Germline CDR1 is SEHNR and CDR2 is FQNEAQ (reference sequence). Trimming removed 5 bases at V and 8 bases at J, with 15 bases between. Written as DNA, the CDR3 is TGTGCCAGCAGCCAAACAGCCAGGTCGGAAAAACTGTTTTTT. It translates to CASSQTARSEKLFF.